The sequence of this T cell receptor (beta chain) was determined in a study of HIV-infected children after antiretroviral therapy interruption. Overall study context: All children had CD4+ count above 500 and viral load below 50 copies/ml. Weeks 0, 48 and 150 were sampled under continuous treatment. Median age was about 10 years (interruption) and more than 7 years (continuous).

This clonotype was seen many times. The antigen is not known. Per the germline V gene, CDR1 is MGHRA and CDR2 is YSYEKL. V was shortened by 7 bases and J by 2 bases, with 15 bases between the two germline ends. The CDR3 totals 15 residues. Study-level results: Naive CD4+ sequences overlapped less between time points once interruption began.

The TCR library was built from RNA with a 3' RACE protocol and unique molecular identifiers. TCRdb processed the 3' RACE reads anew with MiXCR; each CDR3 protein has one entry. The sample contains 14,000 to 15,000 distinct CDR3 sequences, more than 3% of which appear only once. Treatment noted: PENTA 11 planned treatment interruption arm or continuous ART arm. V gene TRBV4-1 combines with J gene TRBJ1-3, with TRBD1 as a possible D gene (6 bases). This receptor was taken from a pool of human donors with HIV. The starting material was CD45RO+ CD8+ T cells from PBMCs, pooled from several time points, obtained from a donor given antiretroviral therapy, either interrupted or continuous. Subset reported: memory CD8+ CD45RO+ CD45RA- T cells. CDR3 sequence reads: CASTTGQNPGNTIYF. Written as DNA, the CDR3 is TGCGCCAGCACCACCGGACAGAACCCTGGAAACACCATATATTTT.